One and the same sample provided the 18 T cell receptor beta chains below, sequenced in a study of PD-1 blockade in mismatch repair-deficient tumors. Produced via immunoSEQ multiplex PCR; TCRdb's table is partial and in-frame only. Seen here are some 120,000 clones, 70% to 90% observed once, and the top ten hold approximately 13%. The sequences come from peripheral blood, collected 44 weeks after starting pembrolizumab. The receptors shown here come from an adult with mismatch repair-deficient cancer.

There are a few counts of this clone. This CDR3 is CASSENRGGTDTQYF. The CDR3 coding sequence is TGTGCCAGCAGTGAAAACAGGGGGGGCACAGATACGCAGTATTTT. The chain is built from TRBV6-1 and TRBJ2-3; 8 bases line up with TRBD1. Germline V gene lookup returns CDR1 MNHNS and CDR2 SASEGT. The CDR3 is made up of 15 amino acids. The V and J ends lost 2 bases and 1 base, in that order; junction bases with no gene match: 2.

This clone has only a few counts. Other nucleotide sequences from this sample produce the same CDR3. The chain combines TRBV9 with TRBJ2-7; TRBD2 matches 12 bases. V lost 0 bases to trimming and J lost 4 bases; unmatched junction nucleotides: 2. CDR3 length: 15 amino acids. Germline CDR1 reads SGDLS; CDR2 reads YYNGEE. This CDR3 reads CASSVGLAGDYEQYF. The CDR3 DNA follows: TGTGCCAGCAGCGTAGGACTAGCGGGAGATTACGAGCAGTACTTC.

The chain uses TRBV19 and TRBJ1-5; 7 nucleotides line up with TRBD1. Germline V gene sequence: CDR1 LNHDA, CDR2 SQIVND (reference sequence). The CDR3 totals 18 residues. The junction had 12 bases not matched to a gene; V was cut back by 1 base and J by 3 bases. In DNA form, the CDR3 reads TGTGCCAGTAGTATAGCCCGGGCGGACAGGCCATCCAATCAGCCCCAGCATTTT. This translates into CASSIARADRPSNQPQHF.

CDR3 coding DNA: TGTGCCAGCAGTTTATATTCTGGGGTGGTTAACGAGCAGTACTTC. It encodes CASSLYSGVVNEQYF. The J gene is TRBJ2-7, the V gene TRBV27, with D unresolved. CDR3 length equals 15 residues. Trimming left V 1 base short and J 5 bases short, with 15 bases between. Germline V gene data show CDR1 as MNHEY and CDR2 as SMNVEV (reference sequence).

The chain recombines TRBV2 with TRBJ1-5; tentatively, D is TRBD1 (6 bases). The CDR3 consists of 15 residues. Germline lookup yields CDR1 SNHLY and CDR2 FYNNEI. With 4 bases removed from V and 5 bases from J, the gap between germline ends came to 15 bases. The DNA for the CDR3 is TGTGCCAGCAGTGGCGGGACAATGGTCCATCAGCCCCAGCATTTT. It codes for CASSGGTMVHQPQHF. The whole variable domain, filled in from reference TRBV2 and TRBJ1-5, reads EPEVTQTPSHQVTQMGQEVILRCVPISNHLYFYWYRQILGQKVEFLVSFYNNEISEKSEIFDDQFSVERPDGSNFTLKIRSTKLEDSAMYFCASSGGTMVHQPQHFGDGTRLSIL.

The genes are TRBV7-8 and TRBJ2-7; 8 bases are a match to TRBD2. The germline V gene encodes CDR1 SGHVS and CDR2 FQNEAQ. This CDR3 is 14 amino acids long. The J segment lost 3 bases and the V segment lost 1 base, leaving 2 bases of the junction unmatched. The CDR3 spells CASSLDRGGYEQYF. The CDR3 DNA follows: TGTGCCAGCAGCTTAGATCGGGGGGGCTACGAGCAGTACTTC.

The chain has TRBV5-1 and TRBJ2-7; TRBD1 matches 10 bases. The germline V gene encodes CDR1 SGHRS and CDR2 YFSETQ. The CDR3 sequence is 14 residues long. Trimming cost V 4 bases and J 5 bases; bases outside gene matches: 6. CDR3 bases: TGCGCCAGCAGCCCGGGACAGGGGATCCACGAGCAGTACTTC. It specifies CASSPGQGIHEQYF.

The CDR3 protein is CASSRQVSHEQYF. CDR3 DNA: TGTGCCAGCAGTCGACAGGTGTCCCACGAGCAGTACTTC. The J gene is TRBJ2-7, the V gene TRBV6-1; the D gene is possibly TRBD1 (6 bases). Germline values: CDR1 MNHNS, CDR2 SASEGT. This CDR3 has 13 amino acids. V dropped 5 bases and J dropped 5 bases, with 13 bases sitting between them.

This clone was observed a handful of times. The V call is TRBV5-4, the J call TRBJ2-7, with D unresolved. CDR1 and CDR2 from the germline V gene are SGHNT and YYREEE (reference sequence). Trimming removed 0 bases from V and 1 base from J, with 5 bases in between. The CDR3 has 13 residues. The CDR3 loop is CASSLDGSYEQYF. The DNA of the CDR3 is TGTGCCAGCAGCTTGGACGGGTCCTACGAGCAGTACTTC. Variable domain in full (rest from reference TRBV5-4 and TRBJ2-7): ETGVTQSPTHLIKTRGQQVTLRCSSQSGHNTVSWYQQALGQGPQFIFQYYREEENGRGNFPPRFSGLQFPNYSSELNVNALELDDSALYLCASSLDGSYEQYFGPGTRLTVT.

V is TRBV4-2 and J is TRBJ2-7; the match to TRBD2 covers 11 bases. The CDR3 spans 14 residues. Germline V gene data show CDR1 as LGHNA and CDR2 as YNFKEQ. The V and J ends lost 4 bases and 2 bases, in that order; junction bases with no gene match: 1. CDR3 DNA: TGTGCCAGCAGCCCGACTAGCGGGGCCTACGAGCAGTACTTC. Encoded protein: CASSPTSGAYEQYF.

V is TRBV19 and J is TRBJ1-4; D call uncertain. Trimming stripped 1 base from V and 0 bases from J, with 12 bases between. Per the germline V gene, CDR1 is LNHDA and CDR2 is SQIVND (reference sequence). The length of the CDR3 is 17 residues. CDR3 nucleotide sequence: TGTGCCAGTAGTATAGTTCCTATACCGTCAACTAATGAAAAACTGTTTTTT. Translating it yields CASSIVPIPSTNEKLFF.

The rearrangement uses TRBV29-1 and TRBJ2-1; D ambiguous. The CDR3 sequence is 14 residues long. Trimming cost V 4 bases and J 7 bases, with 17 bases left between them. Germline lookup yields CDR1 SQVTM and CDR2 ANQGSEA. CDR3 nucleotides: TGCAGCGTTGTGGCAGTGGTCCAACGAAATGAGCAGTTCTTC. It yields the protein CSVVAVVQRNEQFF.

The genes are TRBV28 and TRBJ1-2; the match to TRBD1 covers 7 bases. In germline, CDR1 is MDHEN, CDR2 SYDVKM. The trim removed 3 bases at V and 6 bases at J, leaving 7 bases unmatched. This CDR3 spans 14 amino acids. The chain's CDR3 is CASSLGQLYDGYTF. The CDR3, as DNA: TGTGCCAGCAGTTTGGGACAGCTCTATGATGGCTACACCTTC.

The J gene is TRBJ1-2, the V gene TRBV9, with TRBD1 matching over 11 bases. The CDR3 spans 16 residues. CDR1 and CDR2 from the germline V gene are SGDLS and YYNGEE. The trim removed 3 bases at V and 4 bases at J, leaving 8 bases unmatched. CDR3 in DNA: TGTGCCAGCAGCGGGACCCGGACAGGGGGCGGCTATGGCTACACCTTC. Translation gives CASSGTRTGGGYGYTF.

The gene calls are TRBV6-5 and TRBJ2-1, with a possible D match to TRBD2 (6 bases). CDR1 is MNHEY, CDR2 SVGAGI, per germline. V was pared by 6 bases and J by 3 bases, with 15 bases between. The CDR3 loop spans 15 amino acids. CDR3 loop: CASRASLGGYNEQFF. For the CDR3, the DNA is TGTGCCAGCAGAGCCTCGCTGGGGGGCTACAATGAGCAGTTCTTC.

The chain employs TRBV19 and TRBJ2-7; 9 nucleotides line up with TRBD2. The CDR3 is 15 residues long. V lost 3 bases and J lost 0; bases outside the gene matches: 3. Germline V CDR1 and CDR2: LNHDA, SQIVND (reference sequence). The CDR3 DNA reads as TGTGCCAGTAGTATTTTTAGCGGGAGCTCCTACGAGCAGTACTTC. Encoded protein: CASSIFSGSSYEQYF.

The chain links TRBV21-1 to TRBJ1-3; the table gives TRBD1 as D, unverified against the DNA. TRBV21-1 is given as a pseudogene. This CDR3 contains 17 residues. The CDR3 DNA sequence: TGTGCCAGCAGCAAATTCGTACAGGGTTTTGCTGGAAACACCATATATTTT. It encodes CASSKFVQGFAGNTIYF.

Comment on this clone: Other DNA sequences in the same sample also yield this CDR3. The rearrangement joins TRBV15 to TRBJ2-5; 7 bases line up with TRBD1. Per the germline V gene, CDR1 is LNHNV and CDR2 is YYDKDF (reference sequence). V was clipped by 2 bases and J by 3 bases; unmatched bases: 12. The CDR3 has 17 residues. In DNA, the CDR3 is TGTGCCACCAGCAGACCCCATGGGGACAGAAGAGAAGAGACCCAGTACTTC. This sequence encodes CATSRPHGDRREETQYF. Based on the CDR3 plus reference TRBV15 and TRBJ2-5, the full variable domain is DAMVIQNPRYQVTQFGKPVTLSCSQTLNHNVMYWYQQKSSQAPKLLFHYYDKDFNNEADTPDNFQSRRPNTSFCFLDIRSPGLGDTAMYLCATSRPHGDRREETQYFGPGTRLLVL.